This T cell receptor beta chain was profiled in a study of monozygotic twins with inflammatory bowel disease. The CDR3 spans 15 residues. Germline CDR1 is ENHRY and CDR2 is SYGVKD. TCRdb reprocessed the 5' RACE reads, with one entry per CDR3 protein and no DNA. Its table lists approximately 400,000 distinct CDR3 sequences. Whole blood supplied total RNA, and T cells were not sorted. This chain connects TRBV10-3 to TRBJ2-1; the TCRdb D gene call, TRBD2, has no DNA to confirm it. Specimen: blood. The TCR comes from a human donor with ulcerative colitis or Crohn's disease, or a healthy co-twin of an affected twin (not recorded which). CDR3 sequence reads: CAISETIGSYNEQFF.